This T cell receptor beta chain was identified during a study of CD8+ T cells in alopecia areata. Looking at the study overall: Tofacitinib therapy lasting 6 to 18 months was followed by 6 months off drug.

As part of sample collection, lesional scalp punch biopsies and peripheral blood were taken from alopecia areata patients. The study's findings and limits: Scalp data also include sequences from resident alphabeta T cells of normal skin. Lesional scalp displayed greater clonality than normal scalp, most notably in alopecia totalis/universalis.

This clone was seen only once. Its matching antigen is unknown. Reverse transcription of extracted RNA yielded cDNA, which provided the sequencing template. The protocol was immunoSEQ multiplex PCR, while the TCRdb copy is restricted to in-frame clones and leaves out a portion. The data contain about 130,000 clones, roughly 61% of them seen just once; the ten biggest clones take up 4.5%. This TCR derives from a human donor with alopecia areata. The sample was CD4+ T cells sorted from blood, taken at week 0.

The CDR3 region has the DNA TGTGCCAGCAGTTTCAGAAACATTCAGTACTTC. Translating gives CASSFRNIQYF. The genes are TRBV6-5 and TRBJ2-4; D is unresolved. Per the germline V gene, CDR1 is MNHEY and CDR2 is SVGAGI. V was shortened by 4 bases and J by 6 bases, with 4 bases between the two germline ends. CDR3 size: 11 residues.